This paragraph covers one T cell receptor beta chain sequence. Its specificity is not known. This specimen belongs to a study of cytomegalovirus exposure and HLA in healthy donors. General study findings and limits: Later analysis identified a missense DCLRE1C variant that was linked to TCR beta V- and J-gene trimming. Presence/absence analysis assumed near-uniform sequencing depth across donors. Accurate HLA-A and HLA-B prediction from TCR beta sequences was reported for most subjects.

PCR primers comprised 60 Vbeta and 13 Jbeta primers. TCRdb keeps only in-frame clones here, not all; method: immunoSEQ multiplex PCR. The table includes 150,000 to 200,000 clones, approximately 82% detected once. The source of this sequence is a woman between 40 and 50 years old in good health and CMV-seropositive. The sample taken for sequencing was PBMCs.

The CDR3 nucleotides are TGTGCCAGTTCCAGGGAGGGGACAGGACGATACTATGGCTACACCTTC. Translating it yields CASSREGTGRYYGYTF. V gene TRBV19 combines with J gene TRBJ1-2; 8 bases fit TRBD1. This CDR3 comprises 16 residues. CDR1 is LNHDA and CDR2 is SQIVND in the germline V gene (reference sequence). V trimming: 8 bases; J trimming: 3 bases; junction bases outside the gene matches: 14.